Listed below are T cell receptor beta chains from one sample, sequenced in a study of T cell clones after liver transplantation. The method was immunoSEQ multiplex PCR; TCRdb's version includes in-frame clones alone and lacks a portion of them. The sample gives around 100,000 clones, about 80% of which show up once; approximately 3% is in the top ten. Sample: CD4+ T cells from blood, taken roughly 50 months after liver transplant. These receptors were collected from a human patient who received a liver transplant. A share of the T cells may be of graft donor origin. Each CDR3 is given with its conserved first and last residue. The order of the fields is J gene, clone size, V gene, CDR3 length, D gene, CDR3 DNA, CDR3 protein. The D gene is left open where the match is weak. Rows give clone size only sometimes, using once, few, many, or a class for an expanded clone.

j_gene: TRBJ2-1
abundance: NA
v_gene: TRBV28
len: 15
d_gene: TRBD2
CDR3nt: TGTGCCAGCACCCCGAGACTAGCCCAAGCACATGAGCAGTTCTTC
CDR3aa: CASTPRLAQAHEQFF

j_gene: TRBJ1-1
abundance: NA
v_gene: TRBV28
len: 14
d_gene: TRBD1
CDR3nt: TGTGCCAGCAGTCCAGGGGACAGGGGAACTGAAGCTTTCTTT
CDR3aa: CASSPGDRGTEAFF

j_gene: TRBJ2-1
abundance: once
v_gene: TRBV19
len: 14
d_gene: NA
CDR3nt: TGTGCCAGTATGGCGGCCTCAGGGTACAATGAGCAGTTCTTC
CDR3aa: CASMAASGYNEQFF

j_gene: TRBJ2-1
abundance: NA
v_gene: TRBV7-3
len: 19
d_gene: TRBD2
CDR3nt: TGTGCCAGCAGCTTACGAGGACGACTAGCGGGGGGCACCTACAATGAGCAGTTCTTC
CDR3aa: CASSLRGRLAGGTYNEQFF

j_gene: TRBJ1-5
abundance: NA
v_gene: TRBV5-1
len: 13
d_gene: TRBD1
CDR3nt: TGCGCCAGCAGCCTGACAGGGAGTCAGCCCCAGCATTTT
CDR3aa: CASSLTGSQPQHF

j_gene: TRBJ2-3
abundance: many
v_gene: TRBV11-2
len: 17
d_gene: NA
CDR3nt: TGTGCCAGCAGCTTCGGGACTGCGATTCGGGGCACAGATACGCAGTATTTT
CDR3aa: CASSFGTAIRGTDTQYF

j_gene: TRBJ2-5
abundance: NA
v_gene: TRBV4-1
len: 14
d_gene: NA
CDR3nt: TGCGCCAGCAGCCAAGATTGGAGCGAAGAGACCCAGTACTTC
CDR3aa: CASSQDWSEETQYF

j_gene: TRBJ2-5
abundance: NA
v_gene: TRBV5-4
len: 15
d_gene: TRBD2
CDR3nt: TGTGCCAGCAGCCCGAGCGGGAGTAGACAAGAGACCCAGTACTTC
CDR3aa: CASSPSGSRQETQYF

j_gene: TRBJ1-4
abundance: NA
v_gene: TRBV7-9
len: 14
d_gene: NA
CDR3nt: TGTGCCAGCAGGGCCGGAGGGGAAGAGGAAAAACTGTTTTTT
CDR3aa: CASRAGGEEEKLFF

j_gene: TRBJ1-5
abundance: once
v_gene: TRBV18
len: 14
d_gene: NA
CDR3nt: TGTGCCAGCTCATCAGGGATCAGCAATCAGCCCCAGCATTTT
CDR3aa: CASSSGISNQPQHF

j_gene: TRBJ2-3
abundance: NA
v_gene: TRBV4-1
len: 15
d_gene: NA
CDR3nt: TGCGCCAGCAGCCAAGATACGGGGGACTTCCGGGTGCAGTATTTT
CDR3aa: CASSQDTGDFRVQYF